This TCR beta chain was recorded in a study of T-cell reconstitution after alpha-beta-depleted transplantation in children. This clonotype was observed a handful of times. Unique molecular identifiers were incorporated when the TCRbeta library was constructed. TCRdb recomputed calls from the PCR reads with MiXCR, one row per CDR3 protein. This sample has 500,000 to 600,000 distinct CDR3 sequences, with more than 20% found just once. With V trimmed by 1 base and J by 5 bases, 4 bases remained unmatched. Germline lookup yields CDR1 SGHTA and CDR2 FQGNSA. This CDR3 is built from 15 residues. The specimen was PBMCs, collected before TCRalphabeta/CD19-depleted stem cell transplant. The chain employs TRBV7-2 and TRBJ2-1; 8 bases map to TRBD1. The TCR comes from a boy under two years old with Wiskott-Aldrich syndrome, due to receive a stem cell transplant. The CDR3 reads CASSLVRGPHNEQFF. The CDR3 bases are TGTGCCAGCAGCTTAGTCAGGGGGCCCCACAATGAGCAGTTCTTC.